The clone carrying this T cell receptor (beta chain) has more than one count but fewer than ten. Its antigen is unidentified. Germline V gene lookup returns CDR1 SGHDT and CDR2 YYEEEE. V lost 0 bases, J lost 5 bases, and 8 bases lay in between. CDR3 length equals 13 residues. This sample was taken from a study of post-analysis software for immune sequencing data. Overall study: The disease courses covered relapsing-remitting, secondary progressive and progressive-relapsing multiple sclerosis.

Findings and limits, study-wide: Same-batch preparations were strongly co-clustered by F measure. Patients with multiple sclerosis recorded significantly lower normalized Chao1 diversity than controls, the study found. A handful of TRBV segments were more frequent in patients than controls; TRBV5-6, TRBV5-1 and TRBV20-1 belonged to this group.

Unique molecular identifiers tagged the TCR beta cDNA libraries. A population of roughly 0.9 to 11 million T cells gave rise to around 480,000 cDNA molecules. Using its own MiXCR run on the PCR reads, TCRdb lists one record per CDR3 protein. The table records about 770,000 distinct CDR3 sequences, roughly 50% of them present only once. The receptor was derived from a girl aged 5-17 years with multiple sclerosis. Sequenced sample: blood. The genes are TRBV5-6 and TRBJ2-5; maybe TRBD2 (5 bases). The CDR3 region has the DNA TGTGCCAGCAGCTTGGGGCGGGCGGAGACCCAGTACTTC. Translation: CASSLGRAETQYF.